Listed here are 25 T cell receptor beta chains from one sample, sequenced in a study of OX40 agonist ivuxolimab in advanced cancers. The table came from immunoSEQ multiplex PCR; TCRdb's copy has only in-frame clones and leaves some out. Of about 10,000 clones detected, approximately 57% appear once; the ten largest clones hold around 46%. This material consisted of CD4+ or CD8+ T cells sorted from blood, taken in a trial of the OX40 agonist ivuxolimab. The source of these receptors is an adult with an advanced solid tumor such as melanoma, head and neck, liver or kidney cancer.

The CDR3 region is CASSRGHGNFNYEQYF. In DNA form, the CDR3 reads TGTGCCAGCAGCCGGGGACACGGCAACTTTAACTACGAGCAGTACTTC. This chain joins TRBV7-2 and TRBJ2-7; possibly TRBD1 for D (6 bases). Germline CDR1 and CDR2: SGHTA and FQGNSA. V was clipped by 5 bases and J by 3 bases, with 20 bases between them. The CDR3 runs to 16 residues.

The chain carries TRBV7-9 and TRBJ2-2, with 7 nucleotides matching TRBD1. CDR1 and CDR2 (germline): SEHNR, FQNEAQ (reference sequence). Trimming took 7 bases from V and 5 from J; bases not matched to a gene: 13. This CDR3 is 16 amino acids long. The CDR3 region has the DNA TGTGCCAGCAACCCATGGGACAGTCGAAGGACCGGGGAGCTGTTTTTT. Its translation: CASNPWDSRRTGELFF.

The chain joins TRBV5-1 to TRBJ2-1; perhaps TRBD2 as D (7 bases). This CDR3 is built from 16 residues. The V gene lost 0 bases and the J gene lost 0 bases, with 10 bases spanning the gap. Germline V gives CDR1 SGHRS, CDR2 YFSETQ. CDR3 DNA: TGCGCCAGCAGCTTGGTAGGGGGGGCCTCCTACAATGAGCAGTTCTTC. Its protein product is CASSLVGGASYNEQFF.

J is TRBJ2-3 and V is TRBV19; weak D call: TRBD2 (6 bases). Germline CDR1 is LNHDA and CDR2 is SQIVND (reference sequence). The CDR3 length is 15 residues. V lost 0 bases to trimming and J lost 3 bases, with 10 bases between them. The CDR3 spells CASSIDGSGTDTQYF. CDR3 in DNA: TGTGCCAGTAGTATAGACGGGAGCGGAACAGATACGCAGTATTTT.

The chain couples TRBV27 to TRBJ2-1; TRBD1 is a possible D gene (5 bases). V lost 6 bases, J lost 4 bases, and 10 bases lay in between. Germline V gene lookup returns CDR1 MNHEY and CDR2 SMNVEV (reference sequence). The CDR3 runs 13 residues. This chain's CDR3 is CASSTAGYNEQFF. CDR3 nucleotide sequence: TGTGCCAGCAGCACCGCAGGGTACAATGAGCAGTTCTTC.

This CDR3 is CASSQDERFGGNEKLFF. The CDR3 DNA reads TGCGCCAGCAGCCAAGATGAGAGGTTTGGAGGCAATGAAAAACTGTTTTTT. The genes are TRBV4-1 and TRBJ1-4; no firm D call. Trimming shortened V by 0 bases and J by 5 bases, and 16 bases separated the two germline ends. Germline V gene lookup returns CDR1 MGHRA and CDR2 YSYEKL. This CDR3 has 17 residues.

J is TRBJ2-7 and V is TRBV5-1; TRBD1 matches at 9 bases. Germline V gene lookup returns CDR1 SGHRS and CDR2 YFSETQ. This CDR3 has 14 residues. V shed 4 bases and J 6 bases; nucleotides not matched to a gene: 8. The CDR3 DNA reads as TGCGCCAGCAGCCTACTGGGACAGGGTGGCGAGCAGTACTTC. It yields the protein CASSLLGQGGEQYF.

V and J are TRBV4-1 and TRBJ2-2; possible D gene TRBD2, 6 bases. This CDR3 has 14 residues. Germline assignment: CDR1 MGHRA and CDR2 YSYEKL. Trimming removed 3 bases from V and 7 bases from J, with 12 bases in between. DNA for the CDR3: TGCGCCAGCAGCCACCGGGGGAGCGTCGGGGAGCTGTTTTTT. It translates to CASSHRGSVGELFF.

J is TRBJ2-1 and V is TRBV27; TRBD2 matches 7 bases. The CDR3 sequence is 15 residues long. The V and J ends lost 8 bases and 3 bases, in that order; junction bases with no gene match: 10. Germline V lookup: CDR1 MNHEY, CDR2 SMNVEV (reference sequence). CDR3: CASRLSGKGYNEQFF. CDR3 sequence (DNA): TGTGCCAGCCGCCTAAGCGGGAAGGGCTACAATGAGCAGTTCTTC.

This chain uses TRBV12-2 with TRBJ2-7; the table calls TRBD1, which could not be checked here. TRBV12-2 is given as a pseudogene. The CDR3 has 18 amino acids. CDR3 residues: CASRLWSRHLEDSYEQYF. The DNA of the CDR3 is TGTGCAAGTCGCTTATGGAGTCGGCATTTAGAGGACAGCTACGAGCAGTACTTC.

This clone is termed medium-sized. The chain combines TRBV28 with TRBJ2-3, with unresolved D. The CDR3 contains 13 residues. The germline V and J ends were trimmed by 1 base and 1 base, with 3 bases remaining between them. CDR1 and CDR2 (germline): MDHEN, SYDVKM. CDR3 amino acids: CASSLYGTDTQYF. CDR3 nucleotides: TGTGCCAGCAGTTTATACGGCACAGATACGCAGTATTTT.

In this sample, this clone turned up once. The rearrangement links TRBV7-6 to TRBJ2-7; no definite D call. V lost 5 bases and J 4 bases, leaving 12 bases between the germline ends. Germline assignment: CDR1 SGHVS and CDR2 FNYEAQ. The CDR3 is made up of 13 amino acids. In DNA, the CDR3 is TGTGCCAGCAGCCCAAACCCCGCGTACGAGCAGTACTTC. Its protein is CASSPNPAYEQYF.

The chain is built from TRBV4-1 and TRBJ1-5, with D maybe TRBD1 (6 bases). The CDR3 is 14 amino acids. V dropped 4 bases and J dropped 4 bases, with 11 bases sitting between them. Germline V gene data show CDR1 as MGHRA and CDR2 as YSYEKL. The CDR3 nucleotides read TGCGCCAGCAGCCTATATACAGGGAATCAGCCCCAGCATTTT. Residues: CASSLYTGNQPQHF.

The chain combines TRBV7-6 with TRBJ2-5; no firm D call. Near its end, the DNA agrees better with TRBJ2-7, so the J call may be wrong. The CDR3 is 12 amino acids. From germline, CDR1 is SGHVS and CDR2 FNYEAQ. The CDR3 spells CASSVRDYEQYF. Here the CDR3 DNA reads TGTGCCAGCAGTGTTCGCGACTACGAGCAGTACTTC.

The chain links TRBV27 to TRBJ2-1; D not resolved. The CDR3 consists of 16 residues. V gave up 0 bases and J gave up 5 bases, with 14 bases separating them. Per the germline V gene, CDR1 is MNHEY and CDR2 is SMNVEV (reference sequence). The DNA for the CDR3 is TGTGCCAGCAGTTTATCGGCTGTGGGCATTGACAATGAGCAGTTCTTC. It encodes CASSLSAVGIDNEQFF.

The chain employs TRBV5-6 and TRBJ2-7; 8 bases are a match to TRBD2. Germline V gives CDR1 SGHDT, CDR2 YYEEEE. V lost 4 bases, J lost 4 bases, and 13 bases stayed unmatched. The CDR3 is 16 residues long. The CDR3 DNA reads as TGTGCCAGCAGCCCCAGCTTCCGACTAGCGAGTTACGAGCAGTACTTC. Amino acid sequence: CASSPSFRLASYEQYF.

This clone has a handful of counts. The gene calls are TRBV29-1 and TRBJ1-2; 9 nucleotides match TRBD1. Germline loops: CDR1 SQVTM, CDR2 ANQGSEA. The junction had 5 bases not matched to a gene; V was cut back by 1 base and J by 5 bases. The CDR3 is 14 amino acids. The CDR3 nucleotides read TGCAGCGTTGAAGGGAACAGGGGGCATTATGGCTACACCTTC. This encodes CSVEGNRGHYGYTF.

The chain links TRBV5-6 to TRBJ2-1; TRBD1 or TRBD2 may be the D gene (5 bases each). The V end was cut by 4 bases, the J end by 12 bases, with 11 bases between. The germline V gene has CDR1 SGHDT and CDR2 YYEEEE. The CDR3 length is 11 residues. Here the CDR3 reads CASSQGPSQFF. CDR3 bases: TGTGCCAGCAGCCAGGGACCTTCGCAGTTCTTC.

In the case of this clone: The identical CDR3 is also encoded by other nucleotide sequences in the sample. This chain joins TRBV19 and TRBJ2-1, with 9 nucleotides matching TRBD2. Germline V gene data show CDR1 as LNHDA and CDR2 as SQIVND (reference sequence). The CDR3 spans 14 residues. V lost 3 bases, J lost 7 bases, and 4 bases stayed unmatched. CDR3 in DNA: TGTGCCAGTAGTATTGCGGGAGGGCCGAATGAGCAGTTCTTC. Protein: CASSIAGGPNEQFF.

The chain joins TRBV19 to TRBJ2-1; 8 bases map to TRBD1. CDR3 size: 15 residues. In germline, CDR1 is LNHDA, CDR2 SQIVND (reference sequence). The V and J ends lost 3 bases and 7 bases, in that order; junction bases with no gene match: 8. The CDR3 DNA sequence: TGTGCCAGTAGTATTACCGGGACAGGAGTGAATGAGCAGTTCTTC. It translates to CASSITGTGVNEQFF.

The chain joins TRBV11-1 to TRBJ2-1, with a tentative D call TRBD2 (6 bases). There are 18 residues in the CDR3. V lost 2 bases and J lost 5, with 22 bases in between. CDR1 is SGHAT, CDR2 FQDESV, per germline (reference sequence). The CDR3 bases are TGTGCCAGCAGCTTAAGGGCTGTATTAGGAGGGAGTCACAATGAGCAGTTCTTC. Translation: CASSLRAVLGGSHNEQFF. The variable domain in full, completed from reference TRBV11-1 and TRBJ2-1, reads EAEVAQSPRYKITEKSQAVAFWCDPISGHATLYWYRQILGQGPELLVQFQDESVVDDSQLPKDRFSAERLKGVDSTLKIQPAELGDSAMYLCASSLRAVLGGSHNEQFFGPGTRLTVL.

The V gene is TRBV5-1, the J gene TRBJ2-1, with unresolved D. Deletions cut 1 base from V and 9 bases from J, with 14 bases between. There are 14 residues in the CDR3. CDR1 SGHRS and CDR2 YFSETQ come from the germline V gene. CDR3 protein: CASSLWLGHSEQFF. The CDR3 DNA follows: TGCGCCAGCAGCTTGTGGCTTGGGCATTCTGAGCAGTTCTTC.

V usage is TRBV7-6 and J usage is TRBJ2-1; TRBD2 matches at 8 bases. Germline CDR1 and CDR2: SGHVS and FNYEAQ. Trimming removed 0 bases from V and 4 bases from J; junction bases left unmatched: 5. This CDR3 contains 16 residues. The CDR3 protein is CASSLAGGVAYNEQFF. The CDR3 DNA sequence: TGTGCCAGCAGCTTAGCCGGGGGGGTAGCTTACAATGAGCAGTTCTTC.

CDR3 DNA: TGTGCCAGCAGCCACCCCGGGCTAGCGGGAGCCTACGAGCAGTACTTC. It encodes CASSHPGLAGAYEQYF. V gene TRBV11-3 combines with J gene TRBJ2-7, with 10 bases fitting TRBD2. Germline V gene data show CDR1 as SGHNT and CDR2 as YENEEA. The CDR3 spans 16 residues. J lost 2 bases, V lost 5 bases, and 9 bases had no gene match.

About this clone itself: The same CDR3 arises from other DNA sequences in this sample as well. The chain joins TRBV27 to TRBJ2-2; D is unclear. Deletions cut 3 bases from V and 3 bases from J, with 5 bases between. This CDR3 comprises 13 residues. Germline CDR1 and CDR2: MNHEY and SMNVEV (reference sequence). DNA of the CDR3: TGTGCCAGCAGTTTTACTTACACCGGGGAGCTGTTTTTT. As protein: CASSFTYTGELFF.